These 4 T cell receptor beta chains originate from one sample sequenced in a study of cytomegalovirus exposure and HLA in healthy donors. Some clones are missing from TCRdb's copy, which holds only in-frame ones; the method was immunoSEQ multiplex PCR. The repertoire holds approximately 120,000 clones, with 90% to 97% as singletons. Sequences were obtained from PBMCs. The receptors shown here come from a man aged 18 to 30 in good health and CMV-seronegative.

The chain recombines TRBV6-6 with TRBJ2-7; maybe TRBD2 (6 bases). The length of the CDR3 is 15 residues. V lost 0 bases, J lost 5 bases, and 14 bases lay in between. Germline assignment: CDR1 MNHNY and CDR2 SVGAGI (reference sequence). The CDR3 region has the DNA TGTGCCAGCAGTTACTCGGAGGGTAGCGGCCACGAGCAGTACTTC. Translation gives CASSYSEGSGHEQYF.

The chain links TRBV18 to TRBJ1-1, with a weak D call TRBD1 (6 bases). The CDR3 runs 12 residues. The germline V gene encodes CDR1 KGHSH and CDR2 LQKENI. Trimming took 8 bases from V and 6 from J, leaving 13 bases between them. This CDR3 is CASARGGPEAFF. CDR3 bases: TGTGCCAGCGCCAGGGGCGGTCCTGAAGCTTTCTTT.

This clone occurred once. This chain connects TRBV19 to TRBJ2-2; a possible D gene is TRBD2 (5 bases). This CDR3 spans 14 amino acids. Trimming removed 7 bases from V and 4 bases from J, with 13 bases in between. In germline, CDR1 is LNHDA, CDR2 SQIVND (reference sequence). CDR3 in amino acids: CASTRRPPTGELFF. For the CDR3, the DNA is TGTGCCAGTACCCGGAGGCCCCCCACCGGGGAGCTGTTTTTT.

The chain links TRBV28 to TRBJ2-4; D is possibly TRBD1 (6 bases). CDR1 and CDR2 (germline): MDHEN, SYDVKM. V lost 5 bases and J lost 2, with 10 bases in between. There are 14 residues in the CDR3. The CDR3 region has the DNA TGTGCCAGCAGTAACAGGGAACCCAAAAACATTCAGTACTTC. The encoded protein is CASSNREPKNIQYF. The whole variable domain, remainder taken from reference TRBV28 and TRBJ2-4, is DVKVTQSSRYLVKRTGEKVFLECVQDMDHENMFWYRQDPGLGLRLIYFSYDVKMKEKGDIPEGYSVSREKKERFSLILESASTNQTSMYLCASSNREPKNIQYFGAGTRLSVL.